The sequence of this TCR beta chain was determined in a study of blood T cell repertoires in COVID-19 (TCRdb year 2020). About the full investigation: The collaborator samples originated in the United States, Italy and Spain and spanned the acute and convalescent phases of COVID-19. Deeply sampled blood TCRbeta repertoires from subjects exposed to, actively infected with, or recovered from COVID-19 were included in the dataset. A freely available public database, intended as a resource for researchers studying the immune response to SARS-CoV-2, is where the repertoires were released. HLA class I and class II types, where available, came from metadata supplied by the sample provider rather than from assay-based typing. Samples were obtained from the ongoing ImmuneRACE study (first 160 participants) and from 950 to 1,500 subjects provided by 6 global collaborators. The material from the prospective study consisted of cDNA or gDNA derived from T cells, B-cell-depleted T cells, or PBMCs. Nearly every sample came with metadata listing a de-identified subject ID, COVID-19 status, age in years and sex. The full study reports these points: How much clinical and demographic metadata was included differed by source and by participant, and the metadata was provided uncurated.

The CDR3, cysteine through phenylalanine, is 14 amino acids long. Solely the CDR3 DNA is kept, with 42 bases framed from the first base. V ends up 8 bases short and J 3 bases short, with an unmatched junction base count of 5. Per the germline V gene (reference sequence), LNHDA is the CDR1 and SQIVND is the CDR2. In regard to this clone: What this receptor recognizes is not known. No much larger clone is present one base from it, and per-base qualities are unavailable.

The immunoSEQ Assay, a bias-controlled multiplex PCR, was used to amplify TCRbeta CDR3 regions from genomic DNA. Regarding the original processing steps: The number of nucleated cells in each sample was estimated from the amplification of reference gene primers within the assay. Sequence reads were collapsed and filtered to measure the absolute abundance of every unique TCRbeta CDR3 rearrangement. Productive Simpson clonality was computed per sample as the square root of Simpson's diversity index over productive rearrangements. Here the immuneACCESS table is served through TCRdb, limited to in-frame sequences with V and J called. Missing clones are a known gap in these copies; in checked studies unresolved V genes cover under half, and the rest lacks a known reason. That table supplies the V and J calls and clone size; D and trimming were determined from the DNA. The sample records 250,000 to 300,000 clones, around 83% of which are singletons. The top ten clones comprise 3.6% of the sample.

The collaborating institutions used their own protocols to collect whole blood in K2EDTA tubes. For TCRbeta analysis, collaborators shipped samples as frozen whole blood, isolated PBMCs, or DNA extracted from either of those sample types. This receptor was obtained from a man aged 18-30 years with active or convalescent COVID-19. The chain employs TRBV19 and TRBJ1-5; TRBD1 aligns with 9 central bases. Sequenced sample: peripheral blood. The CDR3 amino acid sequence is: CASRDRVSNQPQHF. The nucleotide sequence reads TGTGCCAGTCGGGACAGGGTATCCAATCAGCCCCAGCATTTT.